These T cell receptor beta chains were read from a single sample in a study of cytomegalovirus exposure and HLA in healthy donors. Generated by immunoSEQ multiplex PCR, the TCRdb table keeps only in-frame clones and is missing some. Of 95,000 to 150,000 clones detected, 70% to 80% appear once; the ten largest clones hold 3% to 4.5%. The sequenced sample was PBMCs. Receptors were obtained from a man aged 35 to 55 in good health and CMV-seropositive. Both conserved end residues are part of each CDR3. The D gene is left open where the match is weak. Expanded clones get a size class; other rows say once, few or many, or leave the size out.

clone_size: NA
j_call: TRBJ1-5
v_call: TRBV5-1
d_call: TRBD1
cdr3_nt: TGCGCCAGCAGCTTAGGGGGGACAGGGGGAGGCAATCAGCCCCAGCATTTT
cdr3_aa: CASSLGGTGGGNQPQHF

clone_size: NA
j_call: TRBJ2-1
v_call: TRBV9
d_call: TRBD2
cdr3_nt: TGTGCCAGCAGCGTAGGATGGCGGGGGGAATCCTACAATGAGCAGTTCTTC
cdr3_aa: CASSVGWRGESYNEQFF

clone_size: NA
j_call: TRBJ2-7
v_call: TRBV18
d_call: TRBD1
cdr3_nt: TGTGCCAGCTCATACCTTACCGGGACAGGGATTACCCGGATCTCCTACGAGCAGTACTTC
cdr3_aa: CASSYLTGTGITRISYEQYF

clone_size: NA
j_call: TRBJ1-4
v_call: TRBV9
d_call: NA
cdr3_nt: TGTGCCAGCAGCGTAGCCACAACTAATGAAAAACTGTTTTTT
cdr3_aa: CASSVATTNEKLFF

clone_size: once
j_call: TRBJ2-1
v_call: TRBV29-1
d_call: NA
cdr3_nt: TGCAGCGTCCGGGACACACTCAATGAGCAGTTCTTC
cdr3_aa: CSVRDTLNEQFF

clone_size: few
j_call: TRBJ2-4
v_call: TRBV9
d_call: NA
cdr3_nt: TGTGCCAGCAGCGCTGGGGAGAACATTCAGTACTTC
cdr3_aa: CASSAGENIQYF

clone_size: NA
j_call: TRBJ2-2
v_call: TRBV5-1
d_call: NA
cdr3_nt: TGCGCCAGCAGCACGTCCGGGACTTTAACCGGGGAGCTGTTTTTT
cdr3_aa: CASSTSGTLTGELFF

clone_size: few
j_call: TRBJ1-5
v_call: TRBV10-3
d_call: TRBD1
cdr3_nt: TGTGCCATCAGGGGGGACAGGGGTAGTAATCAGCCCCAGCATTTT
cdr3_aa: CAIRGDRGSNQPQHF

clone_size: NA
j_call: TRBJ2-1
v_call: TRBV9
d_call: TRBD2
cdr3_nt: TGTGCCAGCAGCGTAGAACTAGCGGGAGTTTACAATGAGCAGTTCTTC
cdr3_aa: CASSVELAGVYNEQFF

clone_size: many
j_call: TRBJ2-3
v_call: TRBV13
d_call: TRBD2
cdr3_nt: TGTGCCAGCAGCTTACTAGCGGGGGATACGCAGTATTTT
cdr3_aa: CASSLLAGDTQYF

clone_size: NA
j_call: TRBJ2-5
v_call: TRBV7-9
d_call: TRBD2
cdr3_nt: TGTGCCAGCAGCCCTATTAGCGGGGGCGGGAGTAGTGAAGAGACCCAGTACTTC
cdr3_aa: CASSPISGGGSSEETQYF

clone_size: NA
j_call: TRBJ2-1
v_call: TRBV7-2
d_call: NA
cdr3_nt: TGTGCCAGCAGCGTCGGACTATCGCAGAATGAGCAGTTCTTC
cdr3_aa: CASSVGLSQNEQFF

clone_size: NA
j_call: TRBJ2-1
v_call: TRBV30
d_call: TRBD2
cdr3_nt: TGTGCCTGGAGTGTACGGGGACTAGCCTACAATGAGCAGTTCTTC
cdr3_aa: CAWSVRGLAYNEQFF

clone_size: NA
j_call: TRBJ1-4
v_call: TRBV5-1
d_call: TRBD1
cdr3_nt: TGCGCCAGCAGCTTGGGAGCTCAGGGGGCTTATAATGAAAAACTGTTTTTT
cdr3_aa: CASSLGAQGAYNEKLFF

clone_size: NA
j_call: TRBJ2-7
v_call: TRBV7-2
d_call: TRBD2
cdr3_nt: TGTGCCAGCAGCTTAATAACCGGGACTAGCGGCGGCGAGCAGTACTTC
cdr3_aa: CASSLITGTSGGEQYF

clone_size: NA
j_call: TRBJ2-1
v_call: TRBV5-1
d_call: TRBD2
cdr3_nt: TGCGCCAGCAGCTCGGGGACTAGCCCTCCTCTAAACAATGAGCAGTTCTTC
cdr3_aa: CASSSGTSPPLNNEQFF

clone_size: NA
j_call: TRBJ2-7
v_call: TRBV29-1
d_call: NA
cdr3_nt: TGCAGCGCCGGGGGCGGGAGTAACGAGCAGTACTTC
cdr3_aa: CSAGGGSNEQYF

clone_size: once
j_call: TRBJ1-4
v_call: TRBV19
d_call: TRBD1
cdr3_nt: TGTGCCAGTAGTACGACAGGGATCAAGACTAATGAAAAACTGTTTTTT
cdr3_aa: CASSTTGIKTNEKLFF

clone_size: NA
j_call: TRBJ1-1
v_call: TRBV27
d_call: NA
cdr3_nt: TGTGCCAGCAGTCTGACCTCCGGACATCGCACTGAAGCTTTCTTT
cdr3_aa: CASSLTSGHRTEAFF

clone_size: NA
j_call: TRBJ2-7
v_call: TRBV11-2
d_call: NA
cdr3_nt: TGTGCCAGCAGCTTAGAGGGCGGGGCCACCTACGAGCAGTACTTC
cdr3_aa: CASSLEGGATYEQYF

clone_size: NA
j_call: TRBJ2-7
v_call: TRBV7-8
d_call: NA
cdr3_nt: TGTGCCAGCAGCCCCCAGGCGGGACTCTACGAGCAGTACTTC
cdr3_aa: CASSPQAGLYEQYF

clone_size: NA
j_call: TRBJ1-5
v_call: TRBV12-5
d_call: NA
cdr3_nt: TGTGCTAGTGGTTTAGGAGTAAATCAGCCCCAGCATTTT
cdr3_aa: CASGLGVNQPQHF

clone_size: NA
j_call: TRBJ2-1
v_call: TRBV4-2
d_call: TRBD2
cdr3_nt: TGTGCCAGCAGCCAGGGACTAGCGGGAGCGGGGTATGAGCAGTTCTTC
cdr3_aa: CASSQGLAGAGYEQFF

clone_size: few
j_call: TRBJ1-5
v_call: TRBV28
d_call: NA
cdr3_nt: TGTGCCAGCGCCCCGACAGGTTTAAAGAATCAGCCCCAGCATTTT
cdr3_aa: CASAPTGLKNQPQHF

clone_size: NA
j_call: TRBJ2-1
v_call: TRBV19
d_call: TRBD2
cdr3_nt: TGTGCCAGTAGCATCCCCCCGACTAGCCTCACGAGCCATGAGCAGTTCTTC
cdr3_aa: CASSIPPTSLTSHEQFF

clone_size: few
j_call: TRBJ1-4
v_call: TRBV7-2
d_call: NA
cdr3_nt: TGTGCCAGCACCCGAGTGGGCAGGGTGGATGAAAAACTGTTTTTT
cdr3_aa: CASTRVGRVDEKLFF

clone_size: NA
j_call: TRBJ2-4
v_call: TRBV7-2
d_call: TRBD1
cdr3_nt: TGTGCCAGCAGCTTAGCTACAGGGGTAGCCAAAAACATTCAGTACTTC
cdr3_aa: CASSLATGVAKNIQYF

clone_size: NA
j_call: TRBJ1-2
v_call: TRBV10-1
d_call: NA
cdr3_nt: TGCGCCAGCAGTGAGGTCAGCTATGGCTACACCTTC
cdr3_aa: CASSEVSYGYTF

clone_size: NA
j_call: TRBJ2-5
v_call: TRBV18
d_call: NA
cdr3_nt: TGTGCCAGCTCACCCCCCGGGACTCAAAGTGGGACCCAGTACTTC
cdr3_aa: CASSPPGTQSGTQYF

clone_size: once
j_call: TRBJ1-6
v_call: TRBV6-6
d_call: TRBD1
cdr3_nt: TGTGCCAGCAGTTACCCGCCGGGACAGAAATATTCACCCCTCCACTTT
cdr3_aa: CASSYPPGQKYSPLHF

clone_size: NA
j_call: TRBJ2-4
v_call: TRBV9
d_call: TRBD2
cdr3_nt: TGTGCCAGCAGCTCCCCGACTAGCGGGAGTGCGGCGGCCAAAAACATTCAGTACTTC
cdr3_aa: CASSSPTSGSAAAKNIQYF

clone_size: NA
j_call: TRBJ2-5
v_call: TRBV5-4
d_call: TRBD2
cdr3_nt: TGTGCCAGCGGGTTGGTGGGAGGGCAATGGAGGCAAGAGACCCAGTACTTC
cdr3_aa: CASGLVGGQWRQETQYF

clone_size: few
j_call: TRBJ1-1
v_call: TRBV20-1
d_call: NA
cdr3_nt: TGCAGTGCTCCAGGGCCCACTGAAGCTTTCTTT
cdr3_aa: CSAPGPTEAFF

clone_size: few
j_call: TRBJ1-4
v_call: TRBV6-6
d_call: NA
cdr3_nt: TGTGCCAGCAGTTACCCTGGAGGGCAAACTAATGAAAAACTGTTTTTT
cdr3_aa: CASSYPGGQTNEKLFF

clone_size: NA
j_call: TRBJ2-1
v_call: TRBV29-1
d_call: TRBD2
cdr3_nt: TGCAGCGCCCTCGTAGCGGGGGGTTCCTACAATGAGCAGTTCTTC
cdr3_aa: CSALVAGGSYNEQFF

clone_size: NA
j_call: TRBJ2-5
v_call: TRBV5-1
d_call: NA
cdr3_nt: TGCGCCAGCAGCTCCAGGGGAGAGCAGTACTTC
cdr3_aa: CASSSRGEQYF

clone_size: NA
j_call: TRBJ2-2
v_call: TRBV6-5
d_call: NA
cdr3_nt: TGTGCCAGCAGTCTCGGACAGTCCACCGGGGAGCTGTTTTTT
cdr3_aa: CASSLGQSTGELFF

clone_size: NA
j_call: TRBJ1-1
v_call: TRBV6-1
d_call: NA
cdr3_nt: TGTGCCAGCACCTCAACTCTACAGGGGAACACTGAAGCTTTCTTT
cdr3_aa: CASTSTLQGNTEAFF

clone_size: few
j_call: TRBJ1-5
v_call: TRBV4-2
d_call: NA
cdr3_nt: TGTGCCAGCAGCCCACAGGGAGATAGCAATCAGCCCCAGCATTTT
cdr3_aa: CASSPQGDSNQPQHF

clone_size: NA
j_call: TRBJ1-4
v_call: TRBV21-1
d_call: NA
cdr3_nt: TGTGCCAGCAGCAAAGATTGGGACAGCCAGGCAACTAATGAAAAACTGTTTTTT
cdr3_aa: CASSKDWDSQATNEKLFF

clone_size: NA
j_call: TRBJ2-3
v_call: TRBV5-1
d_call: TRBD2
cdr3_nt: TGCGCCAGCAGACAAGCGGGGGATCGCACAGATACGCAGTATTTT
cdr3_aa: CASRQAGDRTDTQYF

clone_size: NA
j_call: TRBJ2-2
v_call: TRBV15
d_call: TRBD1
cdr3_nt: TGTGCCACCAGCAGGGGGACAGGGGGGACCCTTACCGGGGAGCTGTTTTTT
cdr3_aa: CATSRGTGGTLTGELFF

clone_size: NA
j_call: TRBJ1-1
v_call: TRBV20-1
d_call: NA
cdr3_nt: TGCAGTGTCAGGAGGGGAACTGAAGCTTTCTTT
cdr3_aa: CSVRRGTEAFF